This T cell receptor beta chain is drawn from a study of blood T cell repertoires in COVID-19. Overall study: T cells, B-cell-depleted T cells, or PBMCs supplied cDNA or gDNA.

The data were produced by immunoSEQ multiplex PCR, yet TCRdb's version contains in-frame clones alone and is incomplete. The sample has around 240,000 clones, about 91% seen once. The participants were between about 18 and 90 years old and came from 24 US areas. Clinical history reported by participants formed the basis on which cohorts were assigned. The V segment lost 5 bases and the J segment 3 bases; nucleotides outside the gene matches: 4. CDR1 is SNHLY, CDR2 FYNNEI, per germline. The CDR3 length is 15 residues. The sample was PBMCs or T cells enriched from blood (not recorded which). The chain joins TRBV2 to TRBJ2-3, with 11 bases aligning to TRBD1. The TCR sequence derives from a human donor in a cohort exposed to, infected with or recovered from COVID-19 (not recorded which). The donor label of this sample is uncertain. In nucleotides, the CDR3 is TGTGCCAGCAGTCCGGACAGGGGGCGAACAGATACGCAGTATTTT. It encodes CASSPDRGRTDTQYF. Combining the CDR3 with reference TRBV2 and TRBJ2-3 gives the whole variable domain EPEVTQTPSHQVTQMGQEVILRCVPISNHLYFYWYRQILGQKVEFLVSFYNNEISEKSEIFDDQFSVERPDGSNFTLKIRSTKLEDSAMYFCASSPDRGRTDTQYFGPGTRLTVL.